A selection of T cell receptor beta chains follows, all from one sample in a study of OX40 agonist ivuxolimab in advanced cancers. Assay: immunoSEQ multiplex PCR; the TCRdb copy retains only in-frame clones and omits some. The sample comprises some 50,000 clones, more than 75% of which are singletons, and 11% rests with the top ten. This specimen was CD4+ or CD8+ T cells sorted from blood, taken in a trial of the OX40 agonist ivuxolimab. Receptor source: an adult with an advanced solid tumor such as melanoma, head and neck, liver or kidney cancer. The CDR3 runs from the conserved cysteine through the conserved F or W. D genes are given only for firm matches. Clone sizes are given selectively: once, few, many, or a class where the clone is expanded.

CDR3 length: 15; J gene: TRBJ2-3; V gene: TRBV6-4; clone size: .; D gene: TRBD2; CDR3 protein: CASSGRLAGVDTQYF; CDR3 DNA: TGTGCCAGCAGTGGCAGACTAGCGGGTGTAGATACGCAGTATTTT
CDR3 length: 15; J gene: TRBJ2-3; V gene: TRBV7-2; clone size: .; D gene: .; CDR3 protein: CASSLVRLGTDTQYF; CDR3 DNA: TGTGCCAGCAGCTTGGTCCGGTTGGGGACAGATACGCAGTATTTT
CDR3 length: 15; J gene: TRBJ1-3; V gene: TRBV4-3; clone size: .; D gene: .; CDR3 protein: CASSQDTGDGNTIYF; CDR3 DNA: TGCGCCAGCAGCCAAGATACGGGGGACGGAAACACCATATATTTT
CDR3 length: 16; J gene: TRBJ1-2; V gene: TRBV11-2; clone size: .; D gene: .; CDR3 protein: CASSERTARWSVGYTF; CDR3 DNA: TGTGCCAGCAGCGAACGGACAGCCCGCTGGTCGGTTGGCTACACCTTC
CDR3 length: 16; J gene: TRBJ2-1; V gene: TRBV9; clone size: .; D gene: TRBD2; CDR3 protein: CASSFRSGGAGNEQFF; CDR3 DNA: TGTGCCAGCAGCTTTCGTAGCGGGGGGGCCGGGAATGAGCAGTTCTTC
CDR3 length: 16; J gene: TRBJ1-1; V gene: TRBV9; clone size: .; D gene: .; CDR3 protein: CASSVLISGESTEAFF; CDR3 DNA: TGTGCCAGCAGCGTCTTGATCTCTGGGGAGAGCACTGAAGCTTTCTTT
CDR3 length: 12; J gene: TRBJ2-7; V gene: TRBV7-9; clone size: .; D gene: .; CDR3 protein: CASMNQGYEQYF; CDR3 DNA: TGTGCCAGCATGAATCAGGGTTACGAGCAGTACTTC
CDR3 length: 18; J gene: TRBJ2-6; V gene: TRBV7-6; clone size: .; D gene: TRBD1; CDR3 protein: CASSLGTGGPSGANVLTF; CDR3 DNA: TGTGCCAGCAGCTTGGGGACAGGGGGTCCCTCTGGGGCCAACGTCCTGACTTTC
CDR3 length: 8; J gene: TRBJ1-2; V gene: TRBV30; clone size: .; D gene: .; CDR3 protein: CAGGGYTF; CDR3 DNA: TGTGCCGGAGGAGGCTACACCTTC
CDR3 length: 14; J gene: TRBJ1-1; V gene: TRBV11-2; clone size: .; D gene: TRBD1; CDR3 protein: CASSQETGGTEAFF; CDR3 DNA: TGTGCCAGCAGCCAAGAGACAGGGGGCACTGAAGCTTTCTTT
CDR3 length: 15; J gene: TRBJ2-1; V gene: TRBV7-8; clone size: .; D gene: .; CDR3 protein: CASRPKGYSYNEQFF; CDR3 DNA: TGTGCCAGCCGCCCTAAGGGGTACTCCTACAATGAGCAGTTCTTC
CDR3 length: 17; J gene: TRBJ2-1; V gene: TRBV18; clone size: few; D gene: TRBD2; CDR3 protein: CASSPRGLAGGHNEQFF; CDR3 DNA: TGTGCCAGCTCACCACGGGGACTAGCGGGGGGGCACAATGAGCAGTTCTTC
CDR3 length: 12; J gene: TRBJ2-1; V gene: TRBV6-1; clone size: .; D gene: .; CDR3 protein: CASTQYTNEQFF; CDR3 DNA: TGTGCCAGCACCCAATACACCAATGAGCAGTTCTTC
CDR3 length: 13; J gene: TRBJ1-2; V gene: TRBV7-9; clone size: .; D gene: .; CDR3 protein: CASSLWSGTGYTF; CDR3 DNA: TGTGCCAGCAGCTTATGGTCGGGTACAGGCTACACCTTC
CDR3 length: 15; J gene: TRBJ2-7; V gene: TRBV7-2; clone size: .; D gene: .; CDR3 protein: CASSPPGWSSYEQYF; CDR3 DNA: TGTGCCAGCAGCCCACCGGGGTGGAGCTCCTACGAGCAGTACTTC
CDR3 length: 14; J gene: TRBJ2-1; V gene: TRBV9; clone size: .; D gene: TRBD2; CDR3 protein: CASSVLAGGHEQFF; CDR3 DNA: TGTGCCAGCAGCGTATTAGCGGGGGGCCATGAGCAGTTCTTC
CDR3 length: 14; J gene: TRBJ2-1; V gene: TRBV6-5; clone size: .; D gene: TRBD2; CDR3 protein: CASSSRLAGEEQFF; CDR3 DNA: TGTGCCAGCAGTTCACGACTAGCGGGGGAGGAGCAGTTCTTC
CDR3 length: 16; J gene: TRBJ2-1; V gene: TRBV18; clone size: .; D gene: .; CDR3 protein: CASSPGKYSFYNEQFF; CDR3 DNA: TGTGCCAGCTCACCCGGAAAGTACTCATTCTACAATGAGCAGTTCTTC
CDR3 length: 15; J gene: TRBJ2-7; V gene: TRBV11-2; clone size: .; D gene: .; CDR3 protein: CASRSLLAPFPQQYF; CDR3 DNA: TGTGCCAGCAGGAGCTTATTAGCTCCATTTCCCCAGCAGTACTTC
CDR3 length: 11; J gene: TRBJ1-2; V gene: TRBV6-1; clone size: .; D gene: .; CDR3 protein: CASRGPYGYTF; CDR3 DNA: TGTGCCAGCAGGGGACCCTATGGCTACACCTTC
CDR3 length: 15; J gene: TRBJ1-3; V gene: TRBV6-5; clone size: .; D gene: .; CDR3 protein: CASSYLQNPGNTIYF; CDR3 DNA: TGTGCCAGCAGTTACCTGCAGAACCCTGGAAACACCATATATTTT
CDR3 length: 15; J gene: TRBJ2-1; V gene: TRBV27; clone size: once; D gene: TRBD2; CDR3 protein: CASSLAGVSYNEQFF; CDR3 DNA: TGTGCCAGCAGTTTAGCGGGGGTGTCCTACAATGAGCAGTTCTTC
CDR3 length: 15; J gene: TRBJ2-7; V gene: TRBV18; clone size: .; D gene: .; CDR3 protein: CASSPSESRTYEQYF; CDR3 DNA: TGTGCCAGCTCACCTAGTGAGTCGAGGACCTACGAGCAGTACTTC
CDR3 length: 15; J gene: TRBJ2-5; V gene: TRBV7-6; clone size: .; D gene: .; CDR3 protein: CASSGRDRNQETQYF; CDR3 DNA: TGTGCCAGCAGCGGACGCGACAGGAACCAAGAGACCCAGTACTTC
CDR3 length: 13; J gene: TRBJ2-1; V gene: TRBV19; clone size: .; D gene: .; CDR3 protein: CASSIVSSNEQFF; CDR3 DNA: TGTGCCAGTAGTATAGTGTCCTCCAATGAGCAGTTCTTC
CDR3 length: 13; J gene: TRBJ2-5; V gene: TRBV7-9; clone size: .; D gene: .; CDR3 protein: CASSGPPQETQYF; CDR3 DNA: TGTGCCAGCAGCGGGCCCCCACAAGAGACCCAGTACTTC
CDR3 length: 14; J gene: TRBJ1-1; V gene: TRBV28; clone size: .; D gene: .; CDR3 protein: CASSIRDYNTEAFF; CDR3 DNA: TGTGCCAGCAGTATCCGGGACTATAACACTGAAGCTTTCTTT
CDR3 length: 15; J gene: TRBJ2-5; V gene: TRBV9; clone size: .; D gene: TRBD1; CDR3 protein: CASSVAGTGKETQYF; CDR3 DNA: TGTGCCAGCAGCGTCGCCGGGACAGGGAAAGAGACCCAGTACTTC
CDR3 length: 14; J gene: TRBJ2-1; V gene: TRBV4-1; clone size: .; D gene: .; CDR3 protein: CASSSASSYNEQFF; CDR3 DNA: TGCGCCAGCAGCAGCGCTAGCTCCTACAATGAGCAGTTCTTC
CDR3 length: 15; J gene: TRBJ1-1; V gene: TRBV27; clone size: .; D gene: .; CDR3 protein: CASSLSSGLNTEAFF; CDR3 DNA: TGTGCCAGCAGTTTATCTTCAGGTCTGAACACTGAAGCTTTCTTT
CDR3 length: 19; J gene: TRBJ1-6; V gene: TRBV15; clone size: .; D gene: .; CDR3 protein: CATSRDPLPLEEYNSPLHF; CDR3 DNA: TGTGCCACCAGCAGAGATCCTCTCCCATTGGAGGAATATAATTCACCCCTCCACTTT
CDR3 length: 14; J gene: TRBJ1-5; V gene: TRBV19; clone size: .; D gene: .; CDR3 protein: CASSIPKPNQPQHF; CDR3 DNA: TGTGCCAGTAGTATTCCTAAACCTAATCAGCCCCAGCATTTT
CDR3 length: 14; J gene: TRBJ1-1; V gene: TRBV25-1; clone size: once; D gene: .; CDR3 protein: CASSELMGISEAFF; CDR3 DNA: TGTGCCAGCAGTGAATTGATGGGGATATCCGAAGCTTTCTTT
CDR3 length: 14; J gene: TRBJ1-5; V gene: TRBV27; clone size: .; D gene: .; CDR3 protein: CASSLYPVGQPQHF; CDR3 DNA: TGTGCCAGCAGTTTATACCCCGTGGGTCAGCCCCAGCATTTT
CDR3 length: 16; J gene: TRBJ1-4; V gene: TRBV18; clone size: .; D gene: .; CDR3 protein: CASSPLGTATNEKLFF; CDR3 DNA: TGTGCCAGCTCACCATTGGGAACAGCAACTAATGAAAAACTGTTTTTT
CDR3 length: 18; J gene: TRBJ2-3; V gene: TRBV7-8; clone size: .; D gene: TRBD2; CDR3 protein: CASSFTTRLAGVGDTQYF; CDR3 DNA: TGTGCCAGCAGCTTCACCACTAGACTAGCGGGAGTGGGGGATACGCAGTATTTT
CDR3 length: 13; J gene: TRBJ2-7; V gene: TRBV5-6; clone size: .; D gene: .; CDR3 protein: CASSLVTRGKQYF; CDR3 DNA: TGTGCCAGCAGCTTGGTCACCCGGGGGAAGCAGTACTTC
CDR3 length: 17; J gene: TRBJ2-3; V gene: TRBV5-6; clone size: .; D gene: .; CDR3 protein: CARGSKGDRWCTDTQYF; CDR3 DNA: TGTGCCAGGGGAAGTAAGGGGGACCGATGGTGCACAGATACGCAGTATTTT
CDR3 length: 14; J gene: TRBJ2-7; V gene: TRBV6-6; clone size: .; D gene: TRBD1; CDR3 protein: CASSFTGQFYEQYF; CDR3 DNA: TGTGCCAGCAGTTTTACGGGACAGTTCTACGAGCAGTACTTC
CDR3 length: 15; J gene: TRBJ2-1; V gene: TRBV4-1; clone size: .; D gene: TRBD2; CDR3 protein: CASSQVAGGSNEQFF; CDR3 DNA: TGCGCCAGCAGCCAAGTAGCGGGAGGGAGCAATGAGCAGTTCTTC
CDR3 length: 18; J gene: TRBJ2-4; V gene: TRBV30; clone size: .; D gene: .; CDR3 protein: CAWSPLSSGGWAKNIQYF; CDR3 DNA: TGTGCCTGGAGTCCCCTTAGTAGCGGAGGTTGGGCCAAAAACATTCAGTACTTC
CDR3 length: 16; J gene: TRBJ2-7; V gene: TRBV18; clone size: .; D gene: .; CDR3 protein: CASSPLSEQGAYEQYF; CDR3 DNA: TGTGCCAGCTCACCACTCTCGGAACAAGGCGCCTACGAGCAGTACTTC
CDR3 length: 12; J gene: TRBJ2-1; V gene: TRBV7-9; clone size: .; D gene: TRBD1; CDR3 protein: CASRDRYNEQFF; CDR3 DNA: TGTGCCAGCAGGGACAGGTACAATGAGCAGTTCTTC
CDR3 length: 15; J gene: TRBJ2-1; V gene: TRBV2; clone size: .; D gene: .; CDR3 protein: CASSVEGESYNEQFF; CDR3 DNA: TGTGCCAGCAGTGTCGAGGGGGAGTCCTACAATGAGCAGTTCTTC
CDR3 length: 15; J gene: TRBJ2-1; V gene: TRBV11-3; clone size: .; D gene: TRBD2; CDR3 protein: CASSLDPISGGEQFF; CDR3 DNA: TGTGCCAGCAGCTTAGATCCCATTAGCGGGGGAGAGCAGTTCTTC
CDR3 length: 16; J gene: TRBJ1-3; V gene: TRBV10-3; clone size: once; D gene: .; CDR3 protein: CAISENRVLGGNTIYF; CDR3 DNA: TGTGCCATCAGTGAGAACCGGGTTCTGGGGGGAAACACCATATATTTT
CDR3 length: 15; J gene: TRBJ1-2; V gene: TRBV30; clone size: .; D gene: .; CDR3 protein: CACWGQEVHSGGYTF; CDR3 DNA: TGTGCCTGCTGGGGCCAGGAGGTACACTCCGGCGGCTACACCTTC
CDR3 length: 13; J gene: TRBJ1-1; V gene: TRBV5-1; clone size: .; D gene: TRBD1; CDR3 protein: CASSTEGDRKAFF; CDR3 DNA: TGCGCCAGCAGCACGGAGGGGGACAGGAAGGCTTTCTTT
CDR3 length: 13; J gene: TRBJ1-2; V gene: TRBV6-1; clone size: .; D gene: .; CDR3 protein: CAGLGGVLYGYTF; CDR3 DNA: TGTGCCGGCCTGGGAGGGGTGCTCTATGGCTACACCTTC
CDR3 length: 16; J gene: TRBJ2-7; V gene: TRBV4-1; clone size: .; D gene: TRBD2; CDR3 protein: CASSQETSGGAYEQYF; CDR3 DNA: TGCGCCAGCAGCCAAGAGACTAGCGGGGGGGCGTACGAGCAGTACTTC
CDR3 length: 13; J gene: TRBJ1-1; V gene: TRBV28; clone size: .; D gene: .; CDR3 protein: CASSPVGNTEAFF; CDR3 DNA: TGTGCCAGCAGCCCAGTCGGGAACACTGAAGCTTTCTTT
CDR3 length: 15; J gene: TRBJ1-5; V gene: TRBV4-1; clone size: .; D gene: .; CDR3 protein: CASSLQASRLGPQHF; CDR3 DNA: TGCGCCAGCAGCCTTCAAGCATCTAGACTCGGGCCCCAGCATTTT
CDR3 length: 15; J gene: TRBJ2-5; V gene: TRBV6-5; clone size: .; D gene: .; CDR3 protein: CASSRLDRFGETQYF; CDR3 DNA: TGTGCCAGCAGTCGCCTTGACAGATTCGGCGAGACCCAGTACTTC